The clone carrying this TCR beta chain was recorded at least ten times. What it binds is not known. TCRdb called the 5' RACE reads again in MiXCR, with one record for every CDR3 protein. This repertoire shows 53,000 or so distinct CDR3 sequences, roughly 12% found once; its top ten account for around 10%. This record comes from a study of neurological immune-mediated disorders. Trimming stripped 4 bases from V and 6 bases from J, with 15 bases between. Per the germline V gene, CDR1 is ENHRY and CDR2 is SYGVKD. The CDR3 has 15 residues. Study-wide points: None of the CDR3 amino acid sequences in expanded clones turned up in more than one subject, which points to private repertoires in all groups.

The clonotype originates from a woman between 55 and 75 years old with HTLV-1-associated myelopathy (HAM/TSP). The sample comprised PBMCs. The chain couples TRBV10-3 to TRBJ1-4; the D gene is possibly TRBD1 (6 bases). The CDR3 sequence is CAISVRGARDEKLFF. The CDR3 DNA follows: TGTGCCATCAGTGTTCGGGGGGCGAGAGATGAAAAACTGTTTTTT.